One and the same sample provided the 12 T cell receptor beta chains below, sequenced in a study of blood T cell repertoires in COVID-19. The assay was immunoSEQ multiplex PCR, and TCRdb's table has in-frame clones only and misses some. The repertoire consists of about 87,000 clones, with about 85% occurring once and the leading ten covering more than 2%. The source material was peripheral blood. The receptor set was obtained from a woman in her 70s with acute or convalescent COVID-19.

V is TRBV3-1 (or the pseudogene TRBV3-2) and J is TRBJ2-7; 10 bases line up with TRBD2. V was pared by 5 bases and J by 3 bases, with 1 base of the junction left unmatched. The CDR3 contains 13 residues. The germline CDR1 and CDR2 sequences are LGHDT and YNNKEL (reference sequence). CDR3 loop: CASSSSGGYEQYF. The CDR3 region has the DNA TGTGCCAGCAGCTCTAGCGGGGGCTACGAGCAGTACTTC.

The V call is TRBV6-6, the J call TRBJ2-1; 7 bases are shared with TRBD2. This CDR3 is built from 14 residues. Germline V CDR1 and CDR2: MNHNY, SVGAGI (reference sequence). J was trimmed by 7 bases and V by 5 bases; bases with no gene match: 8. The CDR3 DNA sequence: TGTGCCAGCAGTCCCATGGGAGGGCCGAATGAGCAGTTCTTC. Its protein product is CASSPMGGPNEQFF.

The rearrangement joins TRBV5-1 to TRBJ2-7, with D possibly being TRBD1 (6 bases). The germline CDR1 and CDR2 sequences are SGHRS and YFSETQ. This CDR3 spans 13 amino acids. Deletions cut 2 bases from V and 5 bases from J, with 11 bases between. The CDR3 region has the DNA TGCGCCAGCAGCTTCTGGGGGCAGAACGAGCAGTACTTC. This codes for CASSFWGQNEQYF.

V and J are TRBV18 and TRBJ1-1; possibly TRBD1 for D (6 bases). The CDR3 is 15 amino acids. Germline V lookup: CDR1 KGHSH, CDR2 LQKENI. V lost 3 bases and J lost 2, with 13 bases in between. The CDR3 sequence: CASSPAGASNTEAFF. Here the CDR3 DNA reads TGTGCCAGCTCACCTGCGGGGGCTTCCAACACTGAAGCTTTCTTT.

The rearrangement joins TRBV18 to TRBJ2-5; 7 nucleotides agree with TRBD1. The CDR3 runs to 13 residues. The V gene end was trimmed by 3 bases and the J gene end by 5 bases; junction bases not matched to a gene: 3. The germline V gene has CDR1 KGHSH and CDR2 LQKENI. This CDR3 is CASSPGQTETQYF. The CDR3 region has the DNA TGTGCCAGCTCACCGGGACAGACGGAGACCCAGTACTTC. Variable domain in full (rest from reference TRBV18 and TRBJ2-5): NAGVMQNPRHLVRRRGQEARLRCSPMKGHSHVYWYRQLPEEGLKFMVYLQKENIIDESGMPKERFSAEFPKEGPSILRIQQVVRGDSAAYFCASSPGQTETQYFGPGTRLLVL.

CDR3 loop: CASSSLRGPAGGNTIYF. The CDR3 coding sequence is TGTGCCAGCAGTTCTCTTCGAGGGCCAGCGGGTGGAAACACCATATATTTT. This rearrangement joins TRBV28 to TRBJ1-3, with unresolved D. This CDR3 is built from 17 residues. The germline CDR1 and CDR2 sequences are MDHEN and SYDVKM. Trimming took off 4 bases at V and 3 bases at J, with 19 bases between the two ends.

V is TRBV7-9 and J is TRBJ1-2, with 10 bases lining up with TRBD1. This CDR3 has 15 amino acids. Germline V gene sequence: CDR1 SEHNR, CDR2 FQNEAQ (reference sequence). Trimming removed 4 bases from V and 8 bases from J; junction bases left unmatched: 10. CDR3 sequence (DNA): TGTGCCAGCAGCTCTATGACAGGGGGCTTAGCAGGCTACACCTTC. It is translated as CASSSMTGGLAGYTF.

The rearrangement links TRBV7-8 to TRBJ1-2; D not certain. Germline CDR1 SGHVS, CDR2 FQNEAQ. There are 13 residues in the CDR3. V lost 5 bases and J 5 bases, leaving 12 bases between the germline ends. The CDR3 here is CASSPRTGYGYTF. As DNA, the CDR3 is TGTGCCAGCAGCCCGCGGACTGGTTATGGCTACACCTTC.

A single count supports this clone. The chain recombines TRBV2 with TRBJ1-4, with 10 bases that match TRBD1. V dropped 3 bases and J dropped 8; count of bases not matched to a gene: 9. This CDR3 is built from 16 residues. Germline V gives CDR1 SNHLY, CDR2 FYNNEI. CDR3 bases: TGTGCCAGCAGTGACCGTTGGACAGGGGGAGAGGAAAAACTGTTTTTT. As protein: CASSDRWTGGEEKLFF.

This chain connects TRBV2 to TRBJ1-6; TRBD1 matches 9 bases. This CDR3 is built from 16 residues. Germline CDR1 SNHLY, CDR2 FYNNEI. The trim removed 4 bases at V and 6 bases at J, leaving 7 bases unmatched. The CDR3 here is CASSGPTGGANSPLHF. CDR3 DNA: TGTGCCAGCAGTGGACCGACAGGGGGTGCTAATTCACCCCTCCACTTT.

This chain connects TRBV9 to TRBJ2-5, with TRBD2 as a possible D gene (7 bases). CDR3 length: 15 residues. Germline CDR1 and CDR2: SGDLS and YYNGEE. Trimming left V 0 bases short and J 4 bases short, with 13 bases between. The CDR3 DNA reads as TGTGCCAGCAGCGTAGTGCCAGGGGAGGGAGAGACCCAGTACTTC. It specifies CASSVVPGEGETQYF.

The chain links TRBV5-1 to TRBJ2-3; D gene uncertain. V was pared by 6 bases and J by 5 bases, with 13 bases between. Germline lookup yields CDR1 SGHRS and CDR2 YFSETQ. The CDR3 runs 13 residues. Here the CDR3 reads CASTLGGQDTQYF. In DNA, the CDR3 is TGCGCCAGCACCCTTGGTGGGCAAGATACGCAGTATTTT.